The rows below give T cell receptor beta chains drawn from one sample of a study of regulatory T cells. Clones were read by immunoSEQ multiplex PCR, and TCRdb kept only the in-frame ones, dropping some. This table has 9,000 to 10,000 clones, over 75% appearing once. Material for sequencing was CD8+ T cells sorted from blood. The receptors come from a person aged 18-30 years with CD3G deficiency. CDR3s include the opening cysteine and the closing phenylalanine or tryptophan. The D gene is left open where the match is weak. Size is omitted from some rows. Given values are once, few, many or a class for expanded clones.

j_call,v_call,clone_size,d_call,cdr3_nt,cdr3_aa
TRBJ1-1,TRBV19,NA,NA,TGTGCCAGTAGTATCTGGGGGGGGACTGAAGCTTTCTTT,CASSIWGGTEAFF
TRBJ1-1,TRBV7-9,NA,TRBD1,TGTGCCAGCAGTCCCCCGACAGGGGAAGCTTTCTTT,CASSPPTGEAFF
TRBJ2-6,TRBV7-8,NA,NA,TGTGCCAGCAGCTTAGGGCCCAGGACCTCTGGGGCCAACGTCCTGACTTTC,CASSLGPRTSGANVLTF
TRBJ2-7,TRBV10-2,NA,NA,TGCGCCAGCATGCCCCCCTCGGGCTACGAGCAGTACTTC,CASMPPSGYEQYF
TRBJ2-3,TRBV28,NA,TRBD2,TGTGCCAGCAGTTTATATGCGGGAGTAGGAAATACGCAGTATTTT,CASSLYAGVGNTQYF
TRBJ2-7,TRBV28,once,NA,TGTGCCAGCAGTTCCCGGGGGGGCGGGGGACAGCCGCCCTACGAGCAGTACTTC,CASSSRGGGGQPPYEQYF
TRBJ1-6,TRBV11-2,NA,NA,TGTGCCAGCAGCCAAGGGGGGGGCGGTTCACCCCTCCACTTT,CASSQGGGGSPLHF
TRBJ2-3,TRBV19,NA,NA,TGTGCCAGTAGTATAGGATCGGGAAGGGCAGATACGCAGTATTTT,CASSIGSGRADTQYF
TRBJ2-7,TRBV4-1,NA,TRBD2,TGCGCCAGCAGCCTGGGGCCCGGGAGGGACGAGCAGTACTTC,CASSLGPGRDEQYF
TRBJ2-7,TRBV6-1,NA,NA,TGTGCCAGCAGTGAAGCACCAATAGGAGCCTACGAGCAGTACTTC,CASSEAPIGAYEQYF
TRBJ1-2,TRBV27,NA,NA,TGTGCCAGCAGTTCCGGGGGGCCCGGCTACACCTTC,CASSSGGPGYTF